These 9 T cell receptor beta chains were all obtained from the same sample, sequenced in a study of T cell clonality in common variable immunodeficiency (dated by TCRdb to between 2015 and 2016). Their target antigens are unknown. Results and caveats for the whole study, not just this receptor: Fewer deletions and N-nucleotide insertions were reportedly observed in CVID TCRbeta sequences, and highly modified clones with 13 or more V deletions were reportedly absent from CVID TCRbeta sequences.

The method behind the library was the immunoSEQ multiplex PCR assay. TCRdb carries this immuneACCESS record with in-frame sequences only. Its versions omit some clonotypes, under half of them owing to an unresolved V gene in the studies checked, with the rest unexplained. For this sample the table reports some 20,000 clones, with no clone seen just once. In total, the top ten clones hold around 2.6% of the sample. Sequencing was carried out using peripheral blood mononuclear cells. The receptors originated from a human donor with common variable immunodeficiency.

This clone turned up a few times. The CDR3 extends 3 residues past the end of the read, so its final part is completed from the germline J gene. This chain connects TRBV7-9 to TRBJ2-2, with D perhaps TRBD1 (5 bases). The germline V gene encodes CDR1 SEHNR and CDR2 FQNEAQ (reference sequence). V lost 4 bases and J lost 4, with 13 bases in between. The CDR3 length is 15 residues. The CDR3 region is CASSSQGGSTGELFF. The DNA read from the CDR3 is TGTGCCAGCAGCTCCCAGGGTGGAAGCACCGGGGAG. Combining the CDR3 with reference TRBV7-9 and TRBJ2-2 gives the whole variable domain DTGVSQNPRHKITKRGQNVTFRCDPISEHNRLYWYRQTLGQGPEFLTYFQNEAQLEKSRLLSDRFSAERPKGSFSTLEIQRTEQGDSAMYLCASSSQGGSTGELFFGEGSRLTVL.

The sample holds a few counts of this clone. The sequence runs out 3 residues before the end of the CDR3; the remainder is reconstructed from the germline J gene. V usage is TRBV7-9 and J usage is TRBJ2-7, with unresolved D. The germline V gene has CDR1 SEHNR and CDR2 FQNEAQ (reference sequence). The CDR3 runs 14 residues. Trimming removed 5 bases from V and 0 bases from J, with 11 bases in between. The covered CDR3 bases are TGTGCCAGCAGCGTTGACATGGTCTCCTACGAG. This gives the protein CASSVDMVSYE. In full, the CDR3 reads CASSVDMVSYEQYF.

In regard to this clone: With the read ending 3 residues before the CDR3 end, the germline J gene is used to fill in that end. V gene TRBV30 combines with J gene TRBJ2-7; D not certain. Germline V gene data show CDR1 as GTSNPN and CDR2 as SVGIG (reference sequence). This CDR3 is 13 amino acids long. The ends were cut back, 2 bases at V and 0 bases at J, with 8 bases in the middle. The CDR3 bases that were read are TGTGCCTGGAGTTCCTGGGCCTCCTACGAG. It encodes CAWSSWASYE. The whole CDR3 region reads CAWSSWASYEQYF.

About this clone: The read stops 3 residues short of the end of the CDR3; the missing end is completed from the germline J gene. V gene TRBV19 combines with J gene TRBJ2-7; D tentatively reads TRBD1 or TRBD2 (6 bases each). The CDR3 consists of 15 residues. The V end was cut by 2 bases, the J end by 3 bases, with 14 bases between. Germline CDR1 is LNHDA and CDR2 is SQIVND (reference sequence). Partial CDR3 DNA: TGTGCCAGTAGTATACGCGGGACACTCGTCTACGAG. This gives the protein CASSIRGTLVYE. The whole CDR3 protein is CASSIRGTLVYEQYF. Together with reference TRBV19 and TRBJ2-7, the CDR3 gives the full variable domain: DGGITQSPKYLFRKEGQNVTLSCEQNLNHDAMYWYRQDPGQGLRLIYYSQIVNDFQKGDIAEGYSVSREKKESFPLTVTSAQKNPTAFYLCASSIRGTLVYEQYFGPGTRLTVT.

The CDR3 sequence is CASSPGTSGGETQYF. CDR3 bases read: TGTGCCAGCTCACCAGGGACTAGCGGGGGAGAGACC. The chain joins TRBV18 to TRBJ2-5; TRBD2 matches 14 bases. The DNA ends 3 residues before the CDR3 does, and the rest of the CDR3 is filled in from the germline J gene. Losses at the gene ends were 2 bases for V and 4 bases for J; bases not matched to a gene: 0. This CDR3 spans 15 amino acids. Germline V gives CDR1 KGHSH, CDR2 LQKENI.

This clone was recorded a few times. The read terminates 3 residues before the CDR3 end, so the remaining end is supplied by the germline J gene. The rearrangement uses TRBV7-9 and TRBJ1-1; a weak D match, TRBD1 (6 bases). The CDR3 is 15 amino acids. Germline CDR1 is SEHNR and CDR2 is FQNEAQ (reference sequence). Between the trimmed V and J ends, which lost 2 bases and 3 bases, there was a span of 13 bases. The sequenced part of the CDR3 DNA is TGTGCCAGCAGCTTACGGGGGGCGCGGGACACTGAA. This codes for CASSLRGARDTE. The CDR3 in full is CASSLRGARDTEAFF.

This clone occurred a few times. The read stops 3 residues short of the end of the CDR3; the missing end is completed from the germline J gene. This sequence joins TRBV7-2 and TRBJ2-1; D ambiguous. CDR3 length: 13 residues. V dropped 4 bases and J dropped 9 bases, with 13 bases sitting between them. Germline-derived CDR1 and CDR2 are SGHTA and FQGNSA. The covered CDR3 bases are TGTGCCAGCAGCTCCCGCCCAGTAGCTGAG. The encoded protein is CASSSRPVAE. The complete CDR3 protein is CASSSRPVAEQFF.

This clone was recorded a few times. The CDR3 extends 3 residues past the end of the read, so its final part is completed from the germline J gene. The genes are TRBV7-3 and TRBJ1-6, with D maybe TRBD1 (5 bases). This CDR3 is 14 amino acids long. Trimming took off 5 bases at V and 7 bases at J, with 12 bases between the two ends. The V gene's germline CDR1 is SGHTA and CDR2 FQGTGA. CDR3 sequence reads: CASSLRGGNSPLHF. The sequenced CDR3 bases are TGTGCCAGCAGCCTCCGGGGGGGGAATTCACCC.

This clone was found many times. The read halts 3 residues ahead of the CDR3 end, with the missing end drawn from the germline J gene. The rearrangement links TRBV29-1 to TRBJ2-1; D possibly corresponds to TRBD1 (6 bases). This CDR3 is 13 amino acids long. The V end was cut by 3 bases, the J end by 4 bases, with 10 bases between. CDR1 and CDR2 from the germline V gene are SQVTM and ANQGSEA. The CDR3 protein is CSVEGASYNEQFF. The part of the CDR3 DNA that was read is TGCAGCGTTGAGGGGGCTTCGTACAATGAG.